This TCR beta chain was recovered during a study of T cells in tuberculosis. Data came from immunoSEQ multiplex PCR; TCRdb stores just in-frame clones and leaves some out. The sample holds more than 9,000 clones, around 94% seen once. CDR1 SGHTA and CDR2 FQGNSA come from the germline V gene. The trim removed 5 bases at V and 4 bases at J, leaving 7 bases unmatched. The CDR3 spans 16 residues. Each donor contributed 85,000 to 100,000 T cells on average, unsorted. Sequenced: PBMCs. J is TRBJ2-5 and V is TRBV7-2; the match to TRBD2 covers 13 bases. This TCR came from an adult with tuberculosis. CDR3 in DNA: TGTGCCAGCAGCCCGGCCAGACTAGCGGGGGGAGAGACCCAGTACTTC. Its translation: CASSPARLAGGETQYF.